The rows below give T cell receptor beta chains drawn from one sample of a study of blood T cells in healthy people across ages. MiXCR, applied by TCRdb to the 5' RACE reads, yields one record per CDR3 protein. This sample has 500,000 to 600,000 distinct CDR3 sequences, with 27% found just once. Sequencing was carried out using blood. These receptor sequences come from a woman aged 70-85 years in good health. Each CDR3 is given with its conserved first and last residue. The D gene is left open where the match is weak. For some rows the clone size is stated as once, few or many, or as a class when expanded; others skip it.

>few|NA|TRBJ2-5|TRBV7-2
TGTGCCAGCAGCTTCAGATGGGGGGCCCAAGAGACCCAGTACTTC
CASSFRWGAQETQYF
>NA|NA|TRBJ2-3|TRBV10-3
TGTGCCATCAGGGGGGGAAATCAGGACACAGATACGCAGTATTTT
CAIRGGNQDTDTQYF
>NA|NA|TRBJ2-7|TRBV3-1
TGTGCCAGCAGCCAAGGACCGCTGTGGTACGAGCAGTACTTC
CASSQGPLWYEQYF
>NA|NA|TRBJ2-1|TRBV3-1
TGTGCCAGCAACCAAGGCGCTAGCTACTCAGGTGAGCAGTTCTTC
CASNQGASYSGEQFF
>NA|TRBD1|TRBJ2-5|TRBV4-2
TGTGCCAGCGGACAACAGGGGGCAACGGAGACCCAGTACTTC
CASGQQGATETQYF
>few|NA|TRBJ2-5|TRBV12-3/TRBV12-4
TGTGCCAGCAGTTTCGGAGGGGGATCAGAGACCCAGTACTTC
CASSFGGGSETQYF
>NA|NA|TRBJ2-4|TRBV5-1
TGCGCCAGCAGCTCCGAACAGAGAGCCAAAAACATTCAGTACTTC
CASSSEQRAKNIQYF
>few|NA|TRBJ2-5|TRBV15
TGTGCCACCAGCAGAGACCCGGCAGGCCAAGAGACCCAGTACTTC
CATSRDPAGQETQYF
>NA|TRBD1|TRBJ2-5|TRBV12-3/TRBV12-4
TGTGCCAGCAGTTCGAGGACAGGATCTTTCCAAGAGACCCAGTACTTC
CASSSRTGSFQETQYF
>NA|TRBD1|TRBJ2-1|TRBV12-5
TGTGCTAGTGGTTTGATCCTAACCCCGGGACAGGGAGCGAGGGATAATGAGCAGTTCTTC
CASGLILTPGQGARDNEQFF
>NA|NA|TRBJ1-1|TRBV7-8
TGTGCCAGCAGCTTAGGTACAGGGTGGACTGAAGCTTTCTTT
CASSLGTGWTEAFF
>few|TRBD1|TRBJ2-1|TRBV10-3
TGTGCCGGGACAGGAGGGGGAACTGAGCAGTTCTTC
CAGTGGGTEQFF
>few|NA|TRBJ2-4|TRBV21-1
TGTGCCAGCAGCCCCACGAGGGCCAAAAACATTCAGTACTTC
CASSPTRAKNIQYF
>once|NA|TRBJ2-3|TRBV7-2
TGTGCCAGCAGCTTTTCTACTACGCAGTATTTT
CASSFSTTQYF
>NA|NA|TRBJ1-5|TRBV3-1
TGTGCCAGCAGCCAAGGAAGTCAGCCCCAGCATTTT
CASSQGSQPQHF
>NA|NA|TRBJ1-5|TRBV20-1
TGCAGTGCTAGTAAGATTCTTGCAGGGGATAGCAATCAGCCCCAGCATTTT
CSASKILAGDSNQPQHF
>few|NA|TRBJ1-4|TRBV20-1
TGCAGTGCTAGATCTGCCGGGCTGTTTTTT
CSARSAGLFF
>NA|TRBD2|TRBJ2-3|TRBV10-3
TGTGCCATCAGTGAGTCGTCCGACGGGGGGGGAACAGATACGCAGTATTTT
CAISESSDGGGTDTQYF
>NA|TRBD2|TRBJ2-3|TRBV7-9
TGTGCCAGCAGCCCGTGGACTAGTCCCCTGGGGAATACGCAGTATTTT
CASSPWTSPLGNTQYF
>many|NA|TRBJ1-4|TRBV12-3/TRBV12-4
TGTGCCAGCAGTTTCGGGTCTAATGAAAAACTGTTTTTT
CASSFGSNEKLFF
>NA|NA|TRBJ1-4|TRBV7-9
TGTGCCAGCAGCCGGACGGCCGGTAATGAAAAACTGTTTTTT
CASSRTAGNEKLFF
>NA|NA|TRBJ2-5|TRBV29-1
TGCAGCGTTGTACACCTGGAGGAGACCCAGTACTTC
CSVVHLEETQYF
>few|NA|TRBJ1-4|TRBV5-1
TGCGCCAGCAGCCCAGGCGGGGCGGCTAATGAAAAACTGTTTTTT
CASSPGGAANEKLFF
>NA|TRBD1|TRBJ2-3|TRBV20-1
TGCAGTGCCCCAGGGGGACAGGGGAAAGAAGATACGCAGTATTTT
CSAPGGQGKEDTQYF
>few|NA|TRBJ2-1|TRBV15
TGTGCCACCAGCAGAGATGGCAGGGAATACAATGAGCAGTTCTTC
CATSRDGREYNEQFF
>few|TRBD1|TRBJ2-1|TRBV24-1
TGTGCCACCAGTGACCCCGACAGGGTCTACAATGAGCAGTTCTTC
CATSDPDRVYNEQFF
>NA|NA|TRBJ2-6|TRBV18
TGTGCCAGCTCATCGGGGTTCGCTGGGGCCAACGTCCTGACTTTC
CASSSGFAGANVLTF
>NA|NA|TRBJ2-7|TRBV7-3
TGTGCCAGCAGCCCAGACTCGACTTGGAACGAGCAGTACTTC
CASSPDSTWNEQYF
>few|TRBD1|TRBJ1-4|TRBV12-3/TRBV12-4
TGTGCCAGCAGTTTAGGACAGGGGGGGGGAAAACTGTTTTTT
CASSLGQGGGKLFF
>NA|NA|TRBJ2-7|TRBV25-1
TGTGCCAGCACCCACAGGGAACACGAGCAGTACTTC
CASTHREHEQYF
>NA|NA|TRBJ1-1|TRBV19
TGTGCCAGTAGTATAGGGACGGTGAACACTGAAGCTTTCTTT
CASSIGTVNTEAFF
>NA|NA|TRBJ2-1|TRBV7-2
TGTGCCAGCCGCCATAGCGACAATGAGCAGTTCTTC
CASRHSDNEQFF
>NA|NA|TRBJ2-7|TRBV11-3
TGTGCCAGCAGCTTGACCGGGAGCCAGTACTTC
CASSLTGSQYF
>NA|NA|TRBJ2-3|TRBV2
TGTGCCAGCAGCGCTCAAACCGTAGATACGCAGTATTTT
CASSAQTVDTQYF
>few|NA|TRBJ1-4|TRBV7-9
TGTGCCAGCAGCTCGGGACAAGTTCGGCTGTTTTTT
CASSSGQVRLFF
>NA|NA|TRBJ2-1|TRBV3-1
TGTGCCAGCAGCCAAGTTAGTAGCGCCATTAACAATGAGCAGTTCTTC
CASSQVSSAINNEQFF
>NA|TRBD1|TRBJ1-5|TRBV6-2/TRBV6-3
TGTGCCAGCAGTTCTCGTGGGGACAGGGTGAAGCCCCAGCATTTT
CASSSRGDRVKPQHF
>few|NA|TRBJ2-5|TRBV7-9
TGTGCCAGCAGCTCGGGGGCGTCCCAAGAGACCCAGTACTTC
CASSSGASQETQYF
>once|TRBD1|TRBJ1-5|TRBV7-9
TGTGCCAGCAGCTTAGGGACAGGGAGTTTGTTTCAGCCCCAGCATTTT
CASSLGTGSLFQPQHF
>few|NA|TRBJ2-5|TRBV7-8
TGTGCCAGCAGCTTAGAGCGGGCAGACCAAGAGACCCAGTACTTC
CASSLERADQETQYF
>few|NA|TRBJ1-1|TRBV2
TGTGCCAGCAGTGTTAAAAGGGAGGGCACTGAAGCTTTCTTT
CASSVKREGTEAFF
>NA|NA|TRBJ2-3|TRBV2
TGTGCCAACAGTGAGGAAAGTCAAGATACGCAGTATTTT
CANSEESQDTQYF
>NA|NA|TRBJ2-7|TRBV20-1
TGCAGTGCTAGAGATGGGCTAGTCGACGAGCAGTACTTC
CSARDGLVDEQYF
>NA|NA|TRBJ2-5|TRBV7-9
TGTGCCAGCAGCTTAGATCTAGCGTGGGAGACCCAGTACTTC
CASSLDLAWETQYF
>NA|NA|TRBJ2-5|TRBV7-2
TGTGCCAGCAGAGTCGGCGGGAACCAGGAGACCCAGTACTTC
CASRVGGNQETQYF
>many|TRBD2|TRBJ2-1|TRBV11-2
TGTGCCAGCAGCCCCACGAGGACTAGCGGAACGTACAATGAGCAGTTCTTC
CASSPTRTSGTYNEQFF